These 32 T cell receptor beta chains share one sample of origin, sequenced in a study of blood T cells in healthy people across ages. Next came a second PCR, run for about 7 to 12 cycles, which used a sample-barcoded 5' primer along with a J-beta primer mix. TCRdb recomputed calls from the 5' RACE reads with MiXCR, one row per CDR3 protein. Of fewer than 750,000 distinct CDR3 sequences in the sample, 52% were seen once. Sequenced: blood. These receptors all come from a woman aged 80 or older in good health.

This sequence joins TRBV6-5 and TRBJ1-1; 7 bases agree with TRBD1. V gave up 4 bases and J gave up 4 bases; unmatched junction bases: 9. Germline V gene data show CDR1 as MNHEY and CDR2 as SVGAGI. The CDR3 has 15 residues. The CDR3 bases are TGTGCCAGCAGTTCCCTAGGGGGCGAGGGCACTGAAGCTTTCTTT. Amino acids: CASSSLGGEGTEAFF.

This clonotype was observed at least ten times. The rearrangement links TRBV5-1 to TRBJ2-3, with D hard to call. This CDR3 has 15 residues. Trimming removed 4 bases at V and 0 bases at J, with 12 bases between. Per the germline V gene, CDR1 is SGHRS and CDR2 is YFSETQ. CDR3 loop: CASSPGHGSTDTQYF. CDR3 coding DNA: TGCGCCAGCAGCCCGGGTCACGGTAGCACAGATACGCAGTATTTT. Combining the CDR3 with reference TRBV5-1 and TRBJ2-3 gives the whole variable domain KAGVTQTPRYLIKTRGQQVTLSCSPISGHRSVSWYQQTPGQGLQFLFEYFSETQRNKGNFPGRFSGRQFSNSRSEMNVSTLELGDSALYLCASSPGHGSTDTQYFGPGTRLTVL.

V gene TRBV6-5 combines with J gene TRBJ2-3; D not certain. V was clipped by 2 bases and J by 0 bases, with 9 bases between them. The CDR3 consists of 15 residues. Germline CDR1 is MNHEY and CDR2 is SVGAGI. CDR3 DNA: TGTGCCAGCAGTTACGGGCCCTCCAGCACAGATACGCAGTATTTT. This gives the protein CASSYGPSSTDTQYF.

This clonotype was observed many times. This rearrangement joins TRBV7-9 to TRBJ2-1, with 7 bases aligning to TRBD2. J was trimmed by 6 bases and V by 6 bases; bases with no gene match: 11. Per the germline V gene, CDR1 is SEHNR and CDR2 is FQNEAQ (reference sequence). This CDR3 comprises 15 residues. The CDR3 coding sequence is TGTGCCAGCAGTTCGGGGACTAACCAAGGCAATGAGCAGTTCTTC. Translation gives CASSSGTNQGNEQFF.

The gene calls are TRBV29-1 and TRBJ2-3; 9 bases are a match to TRBD2. V lost 4 bases, J lost 7 bases, and 12 bases stayed unmatched. CDR1 SQVTM and CDR2 ANQGSEA come from the germline V gene. The CDR3 spans 15 residues. CDR3 in DNA: TGCAGCGTTGCCCCTAGCGGGACAGTGTTAAATACGCAGTATTTT. It yields the protein CSVAPSGTVLNTQYF.

The table lists this clonotype with many counts. V is TRBV7-6 and J is TRBJ2-1; D is unclear. The V gene's germline CDR1 is SGHVS and CDR2 FNYEAQ. The CDR3 contains 17 residues. V shed 5 bases and J shed 9 bases, with 26 bases lying between them. This chain's CDR3 is CASSLPSPLSSISEQFF. The CDR3 DNA is TGTGCCAGCAGCCTACCTTCTCCCCTCTCATCAATCAGTGAGCAGTTCTTC.

The rearrangement joins TRBV7-3 to TRBJ2-7, with 7 bases that match TRBD2. The CDR3 runs to 15 residues. The germline gives CDR1 SGHTA, CDR2 FQGTGA. V dropped 6 bases and J dropped 7; count of bases not matched to a gene: 15. CDR3 coding DNA: TGTGCCAGCAGGGCGCGGGAGAAAGCCTACAATGAGCAGTACTTC. Amino acid sequence: CASRAREKAYNEQYF.

The chain couples TRBV29-1 to TRBJ2-1; the D is unclear. The CDR3 spans 11 residues. Trimming shortened V by 7 bases and J by 10 bases, and 14 bases separated the two germline ends. In germline, CDR1 is SQVTM, CDR2 ANQGSEA. CDR3 in DNA: TGCAGCGGTGGGGTCTTCGAGGAGCAGTTCTTC. The encoded protein is CSGGVFEEQFF.

This clonotype appeared a few times. This chain joins TRBV5-1 and TRBJ1-6; tentatively, D is TRBD1 (5 bases). There are 14 residues in the CDR3. Trimming shortened V by 0 bases and J by 8 bases, and 9 bases separated the two germline ends. Germline CDR1 reads SGHRS; CDR2 reads YFSETQ. CDR3 sequence: CASSLGGIYSPLHF. CDR3 sequence (DNA): TGCGCCAGCAGCTTGGGGGGGATCTATTCACCCCTCCACTTT.

This sequence joins TRBV20-1 and TRBJ1-6, with no clear D. CDR1 and CDR2 (germline): DFQATT, SNEGSKA (reference sequence). The CDR3 consists of 16 residues. Trimming took off 6 bases at V and 1 base at J, with 16 bases between the two ends. The DNA for the CDR3 is TGCAGTGCCCGGGCGGGGTATGGTTCCTATAATTCACCCCTCCACTTT. It codes for CSARAGYGSYNSPLHF.

V usage is TRBV12-3 or TRBV12-4 and J usage is TRBJ2-4; no clear D gene. The end of the DNA aligns better with TRBJ2-7, so the J call may be wrong. CDR3 size: 16 residues. This chain's CDR3 is CASSLVIGLSSYEQYF. CDR3 bases: TGTGCCAGCAGTTTAGTAATAGGCTTAAGCTCCTACGAGCAGTACTTC.

V is TRBV24-1 and J is TRBJ1-1, with D hard to call. CDR3 length equals 13 residues. Trimming took off 3 bases at V and 10 bases at J, with 14 bases between the two ends. Germline CDR1 KGHDR, CDR2 SFDVKD. CDR3 nucleotide sequence: TGTGCCACCAGTGATCAAGCGATGAGACGAGCTTTCTTT. It encodes CATSDQAMRRAFF.

Worth noting for this clonotype: This may come from a read error, since a much larger clone is one base off. The rearrangement links TRBV9 to TRBJ2-1; 7 bases are shared with TRBD1. The CDR3 loop spans 15 amino acids. Germline loops: CDR1 SGDLS, CDR2 YYNGEE. Losses at the gene ends were 3 bases for V and 3 bases for J; bases not matched to a gene: 6. The CDR3: CASSARTGLYNEQFF. CDR3 nucleotides: TGTGCCAGCAGCGCGCGGACAGGCCTCTACAATGAGCAGTTCTTC.

CDR3 sequence (DNA): TGTGCCAGCAGCTCAGGATCAGGACAAGAGACCCAGTACTTC. Its translation is CASSSGSGQETQYF. The V and J genes are TRBV7-8 and TRBJ2-5; D not resolved. Germline CDR1 is SGHVS and CDR2 is FQNEAQ. V was trimmed by 4 bases and J by 2 bases, leaving 11 bases between them. CDR3 size: 14 residues.

Comments on this clonotype: A much larger clone lies a single base off, so this may be a read error. This rearrangement joins TRBV7-3 to TRBJ2-4; D possibly corresponds to TRBD1 (6 bases). The CDR3 runs 13 residues. Trimming took 5 bases from V and 11 from J, leaving 16 bases between them. CDR1 SGHTA and CDR2 FQGTGA come from the germline V gene. CDR3: CASSHTTGNVQYF. CDR3 nucleotides: TGTGCCAGCAGCCATACTACAGGGAACGTTCAGTACTTC.

The chain couples TRBV20-1 to TRBJ2-7, with TRBD2 identical over 7 bases. The DNA end favors TRBJ2-5, so the J call may be wrong. There are 15 residues in the CDR3. Per the germline V gene, CDR1 is DFQATT and CDR2 is SNEGSKA (reference sequence). The CDR3 here is CSATLAGVRRETQYF. CDR3 sequence (DNA): TGCAGTGCTACCCTGGCGGGGGTGAGAAGGGAGACCCAGTACTTC.

The chain links TRBV15 to TRBJ2-3; 8 bases align to TRBD1. Germline V gives CDR1 LNHNV, CDR2 YYDKDF (reference sequence). J gave up 0 bases and V 4 bases, and 6 bases lay outside the gene matches. This CDR3 spans 16 amino acids. The CDR3 spells CATSTSWTGSTDTQYF. The CDR3 bases are TGTGCCACCAGCACCTCATGGACAGGGAGCACAGATACGCAGTATTTT.

On this clonotype itself: A junction boundary mismatches the germline segment, possibly from a read error. The chain is built from TRBV27 and TRBJ2-7; 9 bases are shared with TRBD1. The germline gives CDR1 MNHEY, CDR2 SMNVEV (reference sequence). The length of the CDR3 is 18 residues. The CDR3 DNA sequence: TGTGCCAGCAGTTTATCACCCGTGGGGACAGGGAGCTCCGACGAGCAGTACTTC. Translated: CASSLSPVGTGSSDEQYF.

The chain uses TRBV7-2 and TRBJ2-1, with 9 bases lining up with TRBD2. Germline CDR1 reads SGHTA; CDR2 reads FQGNSA. There are 14 residues in the CDR3. V shed 1 base and J 10 bases; nucleotides not matched to a gene: 5. CDR3 loop: CASSLVLLAGEQFF. CDR3 DNA sequence: TGTGCCAGCAGCTTAGTACTCCTAGCGGGGGAGCAGTTCTTC.

A few counts support this clonotype. The CDR3: CASSLQGGRTEAFF. The CDR3 region has the DNA TGCGCCAGCAGCTTACAGGGAGGGCGCACTGAAGCTTTCTTT. V gene TRBV5-1 combines with J gene TRBJ1-1, with a tentative D call TRBD1 (6 bases). This CDR3 is built from 14 residues. The V gene's germline CDR1 is SGHRS and CDR2 YFSETQ. With 2 bases removed from V and 4 bases from J, the gap between germline ends came to 12 bases.

The chain combines TRBV15 with TRBJ2-2, with 9 positions matching TRBD1. Trimming at V came to 1 base and at J to 5 bases, leaving 5 bases not matched to a gene. The CDR3 has 16 residues. Germline V gene sequence: CDR1 LNHNV, CDR2 YYDKDF (reference sequence). CDR3: CATSRGGQGFTGELFF. The DNA for the CDR3 is TGTGCCACCAGCAGAGGGGGACAGGGATTTACCGGGGAGCTGTTTTTT.

The sample holds one count of this clonotype. A much larger clone lies one base from this, so it may be a read error. V usage is TRBV7-2 and J usage is TRBJ2-1; the D gene is possibly TRBD2 (5 bases). Germline CDR1 SGHTA, CDR2 FQGNSA. This CDR3 region has 14 residues. V shed 1 base and J shed 12 bases, with 16 bases lying between them. The CDR3 bases are TGTGCCAGCAGCTTAGGAAGGACTCGGGGTGGGCAGTTCTTC. Translating gives CASSLGRTRGGQFF.

CDR3 nucleotides: TGTGCCACCAGTGAAGACAGGGGAGGGTCCTACGAGCAGTACTTC. Its translation is CATSEDRGGSYEQYF. The gene calls are TRBV24-1 and TRBJ2-7; D is possibly TRBD1 (8 bases). The CDR3 consists of 15 residues. Germline CDR1 is KGHDR and CDR2 is SFDVKD. V shed 4 bases and J shed 1 base, with 13 bases lying between them.

This rearrangement joins TRBV5-1 to TRBJ2-1; D not resolved. The CDR3 has 16 residues. The V end was cut by 2 bases, the J end by 0 bases, with 12 bases between. Germline CDR1 SGHRS, CDR2 YFSETQ. CDR3 sequence: CASSFLAASSYNEQFF. CDR3 bases: TGCGCCAGCAGCTTCTTAGCTGCGAGCTCCTACAATGAGCAGTTCTTC.

This chain links TRBV12-3 or TRBV12-4 with TRBJ2-5; tentatively, D is TRBD1 (7 bases). Deletions cut 6 bases from V and 11 bases from J, with 19 bases between. The CDR3 length is 13 residues. CDR3 coding DNA: TGTGCCAGCAGCCTCAGGGGGGAAAGAGAGCAGTACTTC. This gives the protein CASSLRGEREQYF.

The genes are TRBV2 and TRBJ2-1; D possibly corresponds to TRBD1 (6 bases). The germline gives CDR1 SNHLY, CDR2 FYNNEI. The CDR3 is 16 residues long. Deletions cut 8 bases from V and 4 bases from J, with 21 bases between. The CDR3 DNA is TGTGCCAGCTCCGAGACGACTGACAGGATATACAATGAGCAGTTCTTC. Its translation: CASSETTDRIYNEQFF.

To note about this clonotype: A much larger clonotype is one base distant, so this may be a read error. The chain employs TRBV7-2 and TRBJ2-5; TRBD2 matches at 13 bases. The CDR3 has 12 residues. Trimming at V came to 4 bases and at J to 11 bases, leaving 1 base not matched to a gene. CDR1 and CDR2 (germline): SGHTA, FQGNSA. CDR3 DNA: TGTGCCAGCAGCTCGGGACTAGCGGGGCAGTACTTC. It encodes CASSSGLAGQYF.

The chain combines TRBV20-1 with TRBJ2-7; D is possibly TRBD1 or TRBD2 (6 bases each). Trimming removed 1 base at V and 5 bases at J, with 27 bases between. Germline V lookup: CDR1 DFQATT, CDR2 SNEGSKA (reference sequence). This CDR3 comprises 18 residues. CDR3 nucleotide sequence: TGCAGTGCTAGAGGACAAGTCGGCGGAGGGGGGAATCTCCACGAGCAGTACTTC. This codes for CSARGQVGGGGNLHEQYF.

This sequence joins TRBV20-1 and TRBJ2-3; D gene unclear. Germline-derived CDR1 and CDR2 are DFQATT and SNEGSKA (reference sequence). V dropped 8 bases and J dropped 9 bases, with 18 bases sitting between them. This CDR3 comprises 12 residues. Here the CDR3 reads CSTTGKGRTQYF. CDR3 nucleotide sequence: TGCAGTACTACCGGCAAGGGAAGAACGCAGTATTTT.

This clonotype was seen once. This chain joins TRBV5-5 and TRBJ1-1; 8 positions match TRBD1. After removal of 5 bases from V and 4 bases from J, the junction contained 22 bases not matched to a gene. CDR1 and CDR2 (germline): SGHKS, YYEKEE (reference sequence). The CDR3 covers 19 residues. The CDR3 DNA follows: TGTGCCAGCAGTTGGGGCAAGGACAGGGAAATCCTCAGGGCCACTGAAGCTTTCTTT. Its protein product is CASSWGKDREILRATEAFF.

V is TRBV20-1 and J is TRBJ1-6; no clear D. The germline V and J ends were trimmed by 5 bases and 10 bases, with 21 bases remaining between them. The CDR3 length is 15 residues. Germline V CDR1 and CDR2: DFQATT, SNEGSKA (reference sequence). The CDR3 bases are TGCAGTGCTCAGCCCTGGGGTGCTGGGGAGTCACCCCTCCACTTT. It yields the protein CSAQPWGAGESPLHF.

J is TRBJ2-7 and V is TRBV4-1; tentative D call: TRBD2 (7 bases). Looked up from germline, CDR1 is MGHRA and CDR2 is YSYEKL. V lost 2 bases to trimming and J lost 4 bases, with 12 bases between them. This CDR3 contains 14 residues. As DNA, the CDR3 is TGCGCCAGCAGCCAACCGGGGGGCTTGTACGAGCAGTACTTC. This encodes CASSQPGGLYEQYF.